The clone carrying this T cell receptor (beta chain) was seen repeatedly, ten times or more. Individual cDNA molecules were tagged with unique molecular identifiers. TCRdb analysed the 5' RACE reads with MiXCR anew, one entry per CDR3 protein. The profile covers 48,000 or so distinct CDR3 sequences, with roughly an eighth appearing a single time and about 9.4% taken by the ten largest. The data originate from a study of early T cells in non-severe SARS-CoV-2 infection. Overall study context: Bulk RNA from unsorted whole blood was sequenced; chains were unpaired.

This receptor was taken from an adult who was a healthcare worker with PCR-confirmed SARS-CoV-2 infection or an uninfected control (not recorded which). The sequencing input was whole blood.

The CDR3 nucleotides are TGTGCCAGCAGCTTAGAATCCAGCTACGAGCAGTACTTC. This translates into CASSLESSYEQYF. The J gene is TRBJ2-7, the V gene TRBV11-3; unclear D gene. Trimming stripped 0 bases from V and 3 bases from J, with 6 bases between. The germline gives CDR1 SGHNT, CDR2 YENEEA. The CDR3 sequence is 13 residues long.